This TCR beta chain was sequenced in a study of blood T cells in healthy people across ages. A sample-barcoded 5' primer and a J-beta primer mix were used in a second PCR of roughly 7 to 11 cycles. TCRdb redid the calling of the 5' RACE reads with MiXCR, one entry per CDR3 protein. The sample yields 890,000 or so distinct CDR3 sequences, around 68% seen once. Worth noting for this clonotype: Its cognate antigen is unknown.

Study findings and constraints: Comparison with aged donors showed that long-lived donors had more naive CD4+ cells and higher diversity.

The CDR3 loop spans 15 amino acids. With 3 bases removed from V and 2 bases from J, the gap between germline ends came to 14 bases. Germline V gene sequence: CDR1 MNHEY, CDR2 SMNVEV (reference sequence). The specimen sequenced was blood. The V and J genes are TRBV27 and TRBJ2-7, with D possibly being TRBD1 (6 bases). The clonotype comes from a man between 25 and 39 years old in good health. Written as DNA, the CDR3 is TGTGCCAGCAGTTTTAGAATCGGGGACACCTACGAGCAGTACTTC. Its translation is CASSFRIGDTYEQYF.